Sequencing of this TCR beta chain was carried out in a study of blood T cell repertoires in COVID-19. Looking at the study overall: Collection of acute and convalescent COVID-19 samples took place in the United States, Italy and Spain. T cells, B-cell-depleted T cells, or PBMCs provided the cDNA or gDNA that served as material.

Germline CDR1 is LGHDT and CDR2 is YNNKEL (reference sequence). Between the trimmed V and J ends, which lost 5 bases and 5 bases, there was a span of 12 bases. This CDR3 has 13 residues. The protocol was immunoSEQ multiplex PCR, while the TCRdb copy is restricted to in-frame clones and leaves out a portion. The data contain over 100,000 clones, roughly four fifths of them singletons. The origin of this receptor is a man aged 35 to 55 with active or convalescent COVID-19. The sample consisted of peripheral blood. The chain carries TRBV3-1 (or the pseudogene TRBV3-2) and TRBJ2-5, with D possibly TRBD1 on 6 matching bases. CDR3: CASSSGQRETQYF. The DNA for the CDR3 is TGTGCCAGCAGCTCCGGACAGAGGGAGACCCAGTACTTC.